This T cell receptor (beta chain) is from a study of regulatory T cells in long-lasting Graves disease. Study-wide results and caveats: There were preferences for TRBV28, TRBJ1-2 and TRBJ2-5 in persistent disease. Persistent patients shared about 2,800 public clonotypes among themselves. Newly diagnosed patients shared fewer, at more than 750.

The CDR3 length is 18 residues. V was shortened by 2 bases and J by 1 base, with 21 bases between the two germline ends. Germline V gene lookup returns CDR1 MDHEN and CDR2 SYDVKM. Arm-PCR of CDR3 regions and iRepertoire HTBI primers were used to build TCR beta libraries. TCRdb analysed the multiplex PCR reads with MiXCR anew, one entry per CDR3 protein. This sample yields hundreds of thousands of distinct CDR3 sequences, of which around 15% are seen a single time; 15% to 20% belongs to the top ten. As to time point: newly diagnosed GD, antithyroid drugs for less than 3 months. PBMC-derived RNA was used for the TCR library. Clinicians diagnosed Graves' disease using American Thyroid Association guidelines. This clonotype was seen ten or more times. The antigen is not known. These data were likewise used in another study, on T cells in Graves' hyperthyroidism and ophthalmopathy. That source adds: Participants, patients aged 18 to 65, had newly diagnosed hyperthyroidism with a duration under 2 months.

This TCR was recovered from a woman between 25 and 40 years old with Graves disease. This specimen consisted of peripheral blood mononuclear cells (PBMCs), obtained at new diagnosis, from a patient treated with antithyroid drugs. The chain employs TRBV28 and TRBJ2-7; D possibly corresponds to TRBD1 (6 bases). CDR3 loop: CASSLRPPTGQASYEQYF. The CDR3 nucleotides read TGTGCCAGCAGTTTAAGGCCCCCCACAGGGCAAGCTTCCTACGAGCAGTACTTC. Supplemented by reference TRBV28 and TRBJ2-7, the full variable domain reads DVKVTQSSRYLVKRTGEKVFLECVQDMDHENMFWYRQDPGLGLRLIYFSYDVKMKEKGDIPEGYSVSREKKERFSLILESASTNQTSMYLCASSLRPPTGQASYEQYFGPGTRLTVT.